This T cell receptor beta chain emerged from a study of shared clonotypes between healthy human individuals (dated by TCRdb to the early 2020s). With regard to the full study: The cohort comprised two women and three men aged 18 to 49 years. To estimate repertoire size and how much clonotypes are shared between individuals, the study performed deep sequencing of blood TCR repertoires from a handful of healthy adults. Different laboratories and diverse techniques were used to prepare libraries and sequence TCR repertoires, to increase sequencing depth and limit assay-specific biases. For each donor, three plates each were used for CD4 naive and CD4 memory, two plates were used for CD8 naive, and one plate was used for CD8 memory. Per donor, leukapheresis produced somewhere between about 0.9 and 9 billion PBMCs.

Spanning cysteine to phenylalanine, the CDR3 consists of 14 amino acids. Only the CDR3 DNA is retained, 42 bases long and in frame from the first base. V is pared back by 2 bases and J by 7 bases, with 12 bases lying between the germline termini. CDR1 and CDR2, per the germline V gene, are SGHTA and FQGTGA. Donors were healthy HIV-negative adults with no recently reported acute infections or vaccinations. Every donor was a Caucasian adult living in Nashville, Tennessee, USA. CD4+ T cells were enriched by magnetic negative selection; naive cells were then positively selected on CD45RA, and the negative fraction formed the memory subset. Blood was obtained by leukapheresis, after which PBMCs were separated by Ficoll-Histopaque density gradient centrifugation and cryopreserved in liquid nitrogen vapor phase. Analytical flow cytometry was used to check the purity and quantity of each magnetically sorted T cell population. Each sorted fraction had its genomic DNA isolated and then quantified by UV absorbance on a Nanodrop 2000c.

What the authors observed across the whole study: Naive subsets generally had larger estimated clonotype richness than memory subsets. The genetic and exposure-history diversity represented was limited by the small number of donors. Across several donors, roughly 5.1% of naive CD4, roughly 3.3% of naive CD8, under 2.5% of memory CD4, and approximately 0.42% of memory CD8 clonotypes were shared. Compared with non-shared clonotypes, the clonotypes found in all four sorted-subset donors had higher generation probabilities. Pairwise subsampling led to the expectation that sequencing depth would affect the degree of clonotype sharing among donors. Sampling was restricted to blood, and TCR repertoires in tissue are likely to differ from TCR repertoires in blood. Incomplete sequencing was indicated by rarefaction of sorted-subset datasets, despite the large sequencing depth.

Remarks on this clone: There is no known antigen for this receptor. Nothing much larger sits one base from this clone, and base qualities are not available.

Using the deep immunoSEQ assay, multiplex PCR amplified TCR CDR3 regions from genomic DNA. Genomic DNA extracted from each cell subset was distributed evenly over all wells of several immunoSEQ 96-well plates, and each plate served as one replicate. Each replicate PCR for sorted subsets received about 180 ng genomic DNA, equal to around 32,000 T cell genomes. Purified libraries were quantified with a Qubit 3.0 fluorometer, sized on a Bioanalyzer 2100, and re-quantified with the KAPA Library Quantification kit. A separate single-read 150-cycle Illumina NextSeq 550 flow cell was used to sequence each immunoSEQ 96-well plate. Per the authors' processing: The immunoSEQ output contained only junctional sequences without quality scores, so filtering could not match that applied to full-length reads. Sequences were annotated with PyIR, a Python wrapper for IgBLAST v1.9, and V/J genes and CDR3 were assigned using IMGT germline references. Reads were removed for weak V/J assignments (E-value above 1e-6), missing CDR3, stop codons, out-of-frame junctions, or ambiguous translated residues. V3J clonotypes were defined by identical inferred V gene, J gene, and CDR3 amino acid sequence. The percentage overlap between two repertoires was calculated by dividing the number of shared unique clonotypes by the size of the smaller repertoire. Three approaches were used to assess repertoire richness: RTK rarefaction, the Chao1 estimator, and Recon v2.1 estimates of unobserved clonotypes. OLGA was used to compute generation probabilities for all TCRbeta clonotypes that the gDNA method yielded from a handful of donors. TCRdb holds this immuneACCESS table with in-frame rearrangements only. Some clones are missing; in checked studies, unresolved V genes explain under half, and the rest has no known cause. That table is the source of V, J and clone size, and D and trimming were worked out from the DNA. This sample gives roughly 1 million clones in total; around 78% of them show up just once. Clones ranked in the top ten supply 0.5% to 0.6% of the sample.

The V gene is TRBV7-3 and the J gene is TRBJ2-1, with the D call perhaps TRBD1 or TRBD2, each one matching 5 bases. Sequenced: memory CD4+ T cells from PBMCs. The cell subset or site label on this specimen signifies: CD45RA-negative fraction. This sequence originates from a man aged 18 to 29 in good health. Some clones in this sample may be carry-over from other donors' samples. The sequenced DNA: TGTGCCAGCAGCTTATGGGGGAGTACGAATGAGCAGTTCTTC. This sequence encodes CASSLWGSTNEQFF.